These T cell receptor beta chains were read from a single sample in a study of response to subunit inactivated influenza vaccine. TCRdb fed the RT-PCR reads into MiXCR, producing one record per CDR3 protein. Of some 500,000 distinct CDR3 sequences listed, 25% were seen once; the top ten hold 1.5% to 2%. The source was CD4+ T cells sorted from PBMCs, collected more than 4 days after vaccination. The receptors were gathered from a man aged 45-60 years who received an inactivated influenza vaccine. Both conserved end residues are part of each CDR3.

cdr3_aa: CASSPRGGQTGELFF; v_call: TRBV5-1; j_call: TRBJ2-2
cdr3_aa: CSASHLYEQYF; v_call: TRBV20-1; j_call: TRBJ2-7
cdr3_aa: CATLRNRENTEAFF; v_call: TRBV6-2/TRBV6-3; j_call: TRBJ1-1
cdr3_aa: CASSYSITNEQFF; v_call: TRBV6-2/TRBV6-3; j_call: TRBJ2-1
cdr3_aa: CASSFISGGANYEQYF; v_call: TRBV5-1; j_call: TRBJ2-7
cdr3_aa: CASSYRGPAGELFF; v_call: TRBV6-5; j_call: TRBJ2-2
cdr3_aa: CASSFMGSLADTQYF; v_call: TRBV7-8; j_call: TRBJ2-3
cdr3_aa: CASSLPPRGYTF; v_call: TRBV12-3/TRBV12-4; j_call: TRBJ1-2
cdr3_aa: CASLGLASYEQYF; v_call: TRBV28; j_call: TRBJ2-7
cdr3_aa: CASSSGLLDSETQYF; v_call: TRBV7-9; j_call: TRBJ2-5
cdr3_aa: CANSLVNRGTEAFF; v_call: TRBV7-2; j_call: TRBJ1-1
cdr3_aa: CASTPRLAAEQYF; v_call: TRBV6-2/TRBV6-3; j_call: TRBJ2-7
cdr3_aa: CAIRLQGGETQYF; v_call: TRBV10-3; j_call: TRBJ2-5
cdr3_aa: CASSPRPGRVNTEAFF; v_call: TRBV18; j_call: TRBJ1-1
cdr3_aa: CASSSSRTVYGVTQYF; v_call: TRBV7-2; j_call: TRBJ2-3
cdr3_aa: CASSPGTGAFQPQHF; v_call: TRBV12-3/TRBV12-4; j_call: TRBJ1-5
cdr3_aa: CASSQETGRSYNEQFF; v_call: TRBV4-3; j_call: TRBJ2-1
cdr3_aa: CASSLGRNQETQYF; v_call: TRBV5-1; j_call: TRBJ2-5
cdr3_aa: CASSLAPRGRSSSYNEQFF; v_call: TRBV7-2; j_call: TRBJ2-1
cdr3_aa: CATSDSLTSGRALGTGELFF; v_call: TRBV24-1; j_call: TRBJ2-2
cdr3_aa: CASSFNNPDEGQYF; v_call: TRBV27; j_call: TRBJ2-7
cdr3_aa: CAISEKGSDTQYF; v_call: TRBV10-3; j_call: TRBJ2-3
cdr3_aa: CASEAGTHSYNEQFF; v_call: TRBV6-2/TRBV6-3; j_call: TRBJ2-1
cdr3_aa: CCARDSTGGASYNEQFF; v_call: TRBV20-1; j_call: TRBJ2-1
cdr3_aa: CATSDSGTGSFETQYF; v_call: TRBV24-1; j_call: TRBJ2-5
cdr3_aa: CASSERSGEYEQYF; v_call: TRBV7-2; j_call: TRBJ2-7
cdr3_aa: CASTQSLSTDTQYF; v_call: TRBV6-1; j_call: TRBJ2-3
cdr3_aa: CASSFEGDRVGREQFF; v_call: TRBV21-1; j_call: TRBJ2-1
cdr3_aa: CASSQDPSGIYNEQFF; v_call: TRBV4-2; j_call: TRBJ2-1
cdr3_aa: CASSHPGHSYEQYF; v_call: TRBV5-6; j_call: TRBJ2-7
cdr3_aa: CASSPSTGHYEQYF; v_call: TRBV6-2/TRBV6-3; j_call: TRBJ2-7
cdr3_aa: CAIRQGAGGDNNEQFF; v_call: TRBV10-3; j_call: TRBJ2-1
cdr3_aa: CSASVQREGRNEQFF; v_call: TRBV20-1; j_call: TRBJ2-1
cdr3_aa: CASSRRLAGAQETQYF; v_call: TRBV3-1; j_call: TRBJ2-5
cdr3_aa: CASSLNAGGTYNEQFF; v_call: TRBV7-2; j_call: TRBJ2-1
cdr3_aa: CASSYSSLGELFF; v_call: TRBV6-6; j_call: TRBJ2-2
cdr3_aa: CASSRWDASYTF; v_call: TRBV19; j_call: TRBJ1-2
cdr3_aa: CAISETYREGELFF; v_call: TRBV10-3; j_call: TRBJ2-2
cdr3_aa: CSLGRNNEKLFF; v_call: TRBV20-1; j_call: TRBJ1-4
cdr3_aa: CASSQDGGRYTQYF; v_call: TRBV4-1; j_call: TRBJ2-3
cdr3_aa: CASSLLAGANNEQFF; v_call: TRBV7-8; j_call: TRBJ2-1
cdr3_aa: CSARDRGTGELFF; v_call: TRBV20-1; j_call: TRBJ2-2
cdr3_aa: CASSQDKSRGSGANVLTF; v_call: TRBV3-1; j_call: TRBJ2-6
cdr3_aa: CSARAGTSGGAGDTQYF; v_call: TRBV20-1; j_call: TRBJ2-3
cdr3_aa: CASSQDWDRVYEQYF; v_call: TRBV4-3; j_call: TRBJ2-7
cdr3_aa: CARFFSEIGVNEQFF; v_call: TRBV23-1; j_call: TRBJ2-1
cdr3_aa: CASSLGASNTEAFF; v_call: TRBV11-2; j_call: TRBJ1-1
cdr3_aa: CASSFQLNTGELFF; v_call: TRBV12-3/TRBV12-4; j_call: TRBJ2-2
cdr3_aa: CASSFFLTSYNEQFF; v_call: TRBV5-1; j_call: TRBJ2-1
cdr3_aa: CASSQGTGSYEQYF; v_call: TRBV6-1; j_call: TRBJ2-7
cdr3_aa: CSARATTVYSYTF; v_call: TRBV20-1; j_call: TRBJ1-2
cdr3_aa: CASSKGGGPLYF; v_call: TRBV7-2; j_call: TRBJ2-4
cdr3_aa: CSSRSEGMNTEAFF; v_call: TRBV20-1; j_call: TRBJ1-1
cdr3_aa: CSVARGGRPETQYF; v_call: TRBV29-1; j_call: TRBJ2-5
cdr3_aa: CASSTTGMGTQYF; v_call: TRBV5-5; j_call: TRBJ2-5